This T cell receptor (beta chain) emerged from a study of early stage breast cancer tumors. The table came from immunoSEQ multiplex PCR; TCRdb's copy has only in-frame clones and leaves some out. The sample lists about 28,000 clones; around three fifths were seen once. Germline V gene lookup returns CDR1 SGHTA and CDR2 FQGNSA. V gave up 1 base and J gave up 3 bases; unmatched junction bases: 0. This CDR3 is built from 14 residues. Regarding this clone: The antigen remains undetermined.

Findings and caveats of the study: Most shared enriched TCRB sequences were commonly generated ones.

Specimen: breast tumor tissue. The chain links TRBV7-2 to TRBJ2-3; 8 nucleotides match TRBD2. The receptor was isolated from a person aged 50-59 years with breast cancer. CDR3 DNA sequence: TGTGCCAGCAGCTTAGGACTAGCGACAGATACGCAGTATTTT. Amino acids: CASSLGLATDTQYF.